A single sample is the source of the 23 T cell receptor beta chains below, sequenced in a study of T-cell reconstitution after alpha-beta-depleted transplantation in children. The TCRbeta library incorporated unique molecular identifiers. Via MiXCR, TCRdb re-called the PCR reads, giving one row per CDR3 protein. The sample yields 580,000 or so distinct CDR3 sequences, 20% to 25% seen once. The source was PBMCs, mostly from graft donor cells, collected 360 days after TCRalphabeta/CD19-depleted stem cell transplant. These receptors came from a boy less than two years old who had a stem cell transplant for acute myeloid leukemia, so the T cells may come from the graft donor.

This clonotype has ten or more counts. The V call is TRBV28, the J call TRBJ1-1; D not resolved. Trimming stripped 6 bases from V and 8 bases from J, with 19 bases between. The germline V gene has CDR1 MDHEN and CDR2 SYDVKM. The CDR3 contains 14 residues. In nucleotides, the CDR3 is TGTGCCAGCAGAGCTTCACCGGGAGGCCTGGAAGCTTTCTTT. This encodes CASRASPGGLEAFF.

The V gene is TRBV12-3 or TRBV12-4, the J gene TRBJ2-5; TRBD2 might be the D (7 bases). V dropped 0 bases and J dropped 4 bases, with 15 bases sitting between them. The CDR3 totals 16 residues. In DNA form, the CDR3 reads TGTGCCAGCAGTTTAGCGCTAACGGGGGGCGCAGAGACCCAGTACTTC. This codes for CASSLALTGGAETQYF.

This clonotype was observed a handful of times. CDR3 protein: CASSIEGQGFPPLHF. DNA for the CDR3: TGTGCCAGTAGTATAGAGGGACAGGGGTTTCCACCCCTCCACTTT. The gene calls are TRBV19 and TRBJ1-6; 10 positions match TRBD1. Germline CDR1 reads LNHDA; CDR2 reads SQIVND (reference sequence). This CDR3 spans 15 amino acids. The junction had 4 bases not matched to a gene; V was cut back by 0 bases and J by 11 bases.

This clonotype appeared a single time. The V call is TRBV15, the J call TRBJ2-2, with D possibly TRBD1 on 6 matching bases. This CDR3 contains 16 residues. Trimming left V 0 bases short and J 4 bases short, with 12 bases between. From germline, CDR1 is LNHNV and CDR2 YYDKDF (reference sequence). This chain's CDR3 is CATSREGGSATGELFF. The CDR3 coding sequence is TGTGCCACCAGCAGAGAAGGGGGAAGTGCCACCGGGGAGCTGTTTTTT.

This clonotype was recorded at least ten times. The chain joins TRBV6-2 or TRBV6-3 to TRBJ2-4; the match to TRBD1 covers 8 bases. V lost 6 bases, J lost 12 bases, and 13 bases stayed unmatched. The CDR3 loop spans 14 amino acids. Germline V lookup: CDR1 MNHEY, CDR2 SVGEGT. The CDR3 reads CASRKPEQGDSQYF. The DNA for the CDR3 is TGTGCCAGCAGGAAGCCGGAACAGGGGGACTCTCAGTACTTC.

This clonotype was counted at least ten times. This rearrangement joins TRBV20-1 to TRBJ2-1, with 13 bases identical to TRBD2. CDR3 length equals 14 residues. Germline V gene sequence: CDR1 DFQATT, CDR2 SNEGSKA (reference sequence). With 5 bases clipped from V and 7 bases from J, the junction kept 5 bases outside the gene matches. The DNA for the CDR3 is TGCAGTGCTCTACTAGCGGGGGGGCGAAATGAGCAGTTCTTC. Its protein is CSALLAGGRNEQFF.

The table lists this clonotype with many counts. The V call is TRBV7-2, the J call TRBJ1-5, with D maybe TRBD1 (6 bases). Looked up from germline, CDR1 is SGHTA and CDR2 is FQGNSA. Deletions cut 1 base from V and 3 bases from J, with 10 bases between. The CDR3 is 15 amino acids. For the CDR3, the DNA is TGTGCCAGCAGCTTAGGTGGGACATACAATCAGCCCCAGCATTTT. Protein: CASSLGGTYNQPQHF.

CDR3 region: CASSSSGGDGYNEQFF. Written as DNA, the CDR3 is TGTGCCAGCAGCTCTAGCGGGGGGGACGGCTACAATGAGCAGTTCTTC. This chain links TRBV11-2 with TRBJ2-1, with TRBD2 matching over 12 bases. Trimming cost V 4 bases and J 3 bases; bases outside gene matches: 4. Germline CDR1 SGHAT, CDR2 FQNNGV. The CDR3 runs to 16 residues.

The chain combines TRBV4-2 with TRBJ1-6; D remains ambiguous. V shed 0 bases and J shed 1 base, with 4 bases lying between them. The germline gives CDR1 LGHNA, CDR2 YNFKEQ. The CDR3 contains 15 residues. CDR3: CASSQEVSYNSPLHF. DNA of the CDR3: TGTGCCAGCAGCCAAGAGGTTTCCTATAATTCACCCCTCCACTTT.

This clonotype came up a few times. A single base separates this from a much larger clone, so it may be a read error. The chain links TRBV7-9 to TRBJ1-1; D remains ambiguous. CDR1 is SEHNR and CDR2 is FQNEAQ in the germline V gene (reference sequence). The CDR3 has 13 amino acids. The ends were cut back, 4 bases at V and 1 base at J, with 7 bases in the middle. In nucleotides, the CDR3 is TGTGCCAGCAGCTCAATGGGGAACACTGAAGCTTTCTTT. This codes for CASSSMGNTEAFF.

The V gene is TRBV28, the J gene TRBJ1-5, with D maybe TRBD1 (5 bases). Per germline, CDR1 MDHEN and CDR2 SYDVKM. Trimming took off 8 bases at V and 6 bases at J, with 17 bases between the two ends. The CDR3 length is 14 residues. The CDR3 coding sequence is TGTGCCAGCTCAATGGGAGGGGCGGGTCAGCCCCAGCATTTT. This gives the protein CASSMGGAGQPQHF.

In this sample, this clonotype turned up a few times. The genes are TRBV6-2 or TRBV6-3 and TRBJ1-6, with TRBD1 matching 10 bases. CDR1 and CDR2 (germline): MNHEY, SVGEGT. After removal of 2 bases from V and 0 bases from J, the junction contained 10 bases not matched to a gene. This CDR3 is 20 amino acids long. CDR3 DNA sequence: TGTGCCAGCAGTTACGCCTACGGGACAGGGGACAGCTCCTATAATTCACCCCTCCACTTT. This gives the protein CASSYAYGTGDSSYNSPLHF.

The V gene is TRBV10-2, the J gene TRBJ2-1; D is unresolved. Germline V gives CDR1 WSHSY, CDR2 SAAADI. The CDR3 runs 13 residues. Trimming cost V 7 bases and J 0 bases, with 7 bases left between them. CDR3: CASTPFSYNEQFF. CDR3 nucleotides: TGCGCCAGCACCCCGTTCTCCTACAATGAGCAGTTCTTC.

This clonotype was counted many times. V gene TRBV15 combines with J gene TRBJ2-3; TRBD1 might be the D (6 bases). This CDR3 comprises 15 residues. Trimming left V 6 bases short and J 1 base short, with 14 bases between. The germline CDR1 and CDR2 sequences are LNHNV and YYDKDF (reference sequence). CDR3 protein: CATSQGRGGTDTQYF. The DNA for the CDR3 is TGTGCCACCAGTCAGGGGCGAGGCGGCACAGATACGCAGTATTTT.

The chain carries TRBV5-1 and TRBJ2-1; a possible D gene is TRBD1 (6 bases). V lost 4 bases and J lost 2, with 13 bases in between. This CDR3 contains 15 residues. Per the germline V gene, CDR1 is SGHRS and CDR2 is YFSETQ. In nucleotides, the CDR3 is TGCGCCAGCAGCACGTCAGGGGACCCCTACAATGAGCAGTTCTTC. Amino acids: CASSTSGDPYNEQFF.

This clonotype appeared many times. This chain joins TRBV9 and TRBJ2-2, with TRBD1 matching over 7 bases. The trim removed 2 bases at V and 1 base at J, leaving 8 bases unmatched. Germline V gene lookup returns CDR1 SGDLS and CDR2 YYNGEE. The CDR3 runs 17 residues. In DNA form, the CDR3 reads TGTGCCAGCAGCGTGATTCCCGGGACAGAGAACACCGGGGAGCTGTTTTTT. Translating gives CASSVIPGTENTGELFF.

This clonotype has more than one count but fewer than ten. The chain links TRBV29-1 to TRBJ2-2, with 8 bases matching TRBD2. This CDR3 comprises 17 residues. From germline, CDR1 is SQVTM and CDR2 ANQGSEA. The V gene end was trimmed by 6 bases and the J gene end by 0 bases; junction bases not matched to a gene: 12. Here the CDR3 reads CSVLNGGDTSNTGELFF. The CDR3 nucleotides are TGCAGCGTCTTGAACGGGGGGGATACTTCGAACACCGGGGAGCTGTTTTTT.

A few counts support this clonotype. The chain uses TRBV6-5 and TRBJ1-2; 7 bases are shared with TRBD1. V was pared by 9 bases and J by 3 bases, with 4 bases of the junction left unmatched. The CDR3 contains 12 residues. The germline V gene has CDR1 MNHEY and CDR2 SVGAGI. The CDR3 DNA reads TGTGCCAGTTCCGGGACAGACTATGGCTACACCTTC. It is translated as CASSGTDYGYTF.

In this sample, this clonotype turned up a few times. In nucleotides, the CDR3 is TGTGCCAGCAGCCGACCCTCAAGGCGGCGCAATCAGCCCCAGCATTTT. Amino acid sequence: CASSRPSRRRNQPQHF. The chain recombines TRBV21-1 with TRBJ1-5. TRBV21-1 is flagged as a pseudogene. The CDR3 loop spans 16 amino acids.

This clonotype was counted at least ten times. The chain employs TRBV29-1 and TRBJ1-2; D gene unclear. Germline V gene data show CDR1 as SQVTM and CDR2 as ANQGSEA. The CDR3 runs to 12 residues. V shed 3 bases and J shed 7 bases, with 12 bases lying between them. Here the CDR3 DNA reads TGCAGCGTTGATGGGCAGGATCCTGGCTACACCTTC. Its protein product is CSVDGQDPGYTF.

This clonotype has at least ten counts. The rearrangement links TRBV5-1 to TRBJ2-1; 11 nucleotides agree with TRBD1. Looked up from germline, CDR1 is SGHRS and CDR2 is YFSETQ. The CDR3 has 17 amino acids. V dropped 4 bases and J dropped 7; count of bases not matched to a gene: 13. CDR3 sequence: CASSNRPTGQGENEQFF. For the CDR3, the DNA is TGCGCCAGCAGCAACCGCCCAACGGGACAGGGGGAAAATGAGCAGTTCTTC.

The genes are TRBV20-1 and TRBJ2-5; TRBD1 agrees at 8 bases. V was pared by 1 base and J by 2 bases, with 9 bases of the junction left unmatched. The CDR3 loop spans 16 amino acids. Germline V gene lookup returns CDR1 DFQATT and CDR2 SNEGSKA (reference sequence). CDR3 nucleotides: TGCAGTGCTAGAGCGATTACGGACAGGGCTCAAGAGACCCAGTACTTC. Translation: CSARAITDRAQETQYF.

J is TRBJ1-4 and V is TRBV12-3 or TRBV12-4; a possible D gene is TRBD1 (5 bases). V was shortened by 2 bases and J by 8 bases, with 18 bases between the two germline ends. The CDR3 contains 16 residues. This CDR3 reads CASSLSLGPGREKLFF. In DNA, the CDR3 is TGTGCCAGCAGTTTATCGCTGGGGCCAGGAAGGGAAAAACTGTTTTTT.